The rows below give T cell receptor beta chains drawn from one sample of a study of beta chain features in type 1 diabetes. TCRdb's copy holds only in-frame clones and misses some; the assay was immunoSEQ multiplex PCR. The sample consists of 250,000 to 350,000 clones, approximately 11% of them appearing once. Sequencing was performed on naive CD4+ T cells from blood. The receptors originated from a woman in her 30s in good health. The CDR3 runs from the conserved cysteine through the conserved F or W. The D gene is left open where the match is weak. Rows give clone size only sometimes, using once, few, many, or a class for an expanded clone.

>TRBJ2-2|TRBD1|few|TRBV2
CASSPYPGQGEDGELFF
TGTGCCAGCAGTCCCTATCCGGGACAGGGGGAGGACGGGGAGCTGTTTTTT
>TRBJ2-3|TRBD2|few|TRBV7-2
CASTGGTRSDTQYF
TGTGCCAGCACCGGGGGGACTAGGTCAGATACGCAGTATTTT
>TRBJ2-5|TRBD2|NA|TRBV27
CASSSGLAGGEETQYF
TGTGCCAGCAGTTCGGGACTAGCGGGAGGAGAAGAGACCCAGTACTTC
>TRBJ2-1|TRBD1|few|TRBV7-9
CASRDGQGAKQFF
TGTGCCAGCAGAGATGGGCAGGGGGCGAAGCAGTTCTTC
>TRBJ2-1|NA|NA|TRBV7-3
CASSLLQGYNEQFF
TGTGCCAGCAGCTTGTTGCAGGGGTACAATGAGCAGTTCTTC
>TRBJ1-2|TRBD1|NA|TRBV7-9
CASSLMTGFGYTF
TGTGCCAGCAGCTTAATGACAGGGTTTGGCTACACCTTC
>TRBJ2-3|NA|NA|TRBV28
CASRGETDTQYF
TGTGCCAGCAGAGGAGAGACAGATACGCAGTATTTT
>TRBJ2-7|TRBD1|few|TRBV2
CASMGQGRGEQYF
TGTGCCAGCATGGGACAGGGCAGGGGGGAGCAGTACTTC
>TRBJ2-7|TRBD2|few|TRBV18
CASSLAGGPEYEQYF
TGTGCCAGCTCACTAGCGGGAGGGCCCGAATACGAGCAGTACTTC
>TRBJ1-4|TRBD1|few|TRBV10-3
CAISDPGTGDEKLFF
TGTGCCATCAGTGACCCCGGGACAGGAGATGAAAAACTGTTTTTT
>TRBJ2-6|NA|NA|TRBV25-1
CASSDPIGSGANVLTF
TGTGCCAGCAGTGACCCAATCGGCTCTGGGGCCAACGTCCTGACTTTC
>TRBJ2-1|TRBD2|few|TRBV15
CATRGGFDNEQFF
TGTGCCACCCGGGGGGGGTTTGACAATGAGCAGTTCTTC
>TRBJ2-5|NA|once|TRBV28
CASSLVQGLGETQYF
TGTGCCAGCAGTTTAGTCCAGGGACTGGGAGAGACCCAGTACTTC
>TRBJ1-4|NA|NA|TRBV6-6
CASSYPGELEKLFF
TGTGCCAGCAGTTACCCAGGGGAACTTGAAAAACTGTTTTTT
>TRBJ2-1|TRBD2|NA|TRBV9
CASSVVTSAYNEQFF
TGTGCCAGCAGCGTAGTAACTAGCGCCTACAATGAGCAGTTCTTC
>TRBJ2-4|NA|NA|TRBV7-3
CASSPFHGSGIQYF
TGTGCCAGCAGCCCTTTTCACGGGAGTGGCATTCAGTACTTC
>TRBJ1-4|NA|NA|TRBV15
CATSNNPTVGEKLFF
TGTGCCACCAGCAACAACCCGACAGTCGGCGAAAAACTGTTTTTT
>TRBJ2-1|TRBD2|NA|TRBV9
CASSPRGLAGAEKQFF
TGTGCCAGCAGCCCGAGGGGACTAGCGGGAGCCGAGAAGCAGTTCTTC
>TRBJ2-5|TRBD2|NA|TRBV7-3
CASSPEQRGGETQYF
TGTGCCAGCAGCCCCGAACAGCGGGGGGGGGAGACCCAGTACTTC
>TRBJ2-5|NA|NA|TRBV25-1
CARNYCSPRWTEETQYF
TGTGCCAGGAATTACTGCTCTCCACGTTGGACAGAAGAGACCCAGTACTTC
>TRBJ2-1|TRBD1|few|TRBV5-1
CASSLDQGDRFVF
TGCGCCAGCAGCTTGGACCAAGGGGACAGATTTGTCTTC
>TRBJ2-1|NA|few|TRBV20-1
CSAEEYEQFF
TGCAGTGCCGAGGAGTATGAGCAGTTCTTC
>TRBJ2-5|TRBD1|NA|TRBV5-1
CASSYDRGETQYF
TGCGCCAGCAGCTACGACAGGGGAGAGACCCAGTACTTC
>TRBJ2-1|TRBD2|few|TRBV27
CASSRTSGYNEQFF
TGTGCCAGCAGCCGGACTAGCGGCTACAATGAGCAGTTCTTC
>TRBJ2-3|NA|few|TRBV7-2
CASSLARRDTQYF
TGTGCCAGCAGCTTAGCTCGGAGGGATACGCAGTATTTT
>TRBJ2-6|TRBD2|few|TRBV27
CASSSGRIAREGSGANVLTF
TGTGCCAGCAGTTCGGGCAGAATAGCGAGGGAGGGGTCTGGGGCCAACGTCCTGACTTTC
>TRBJ1-2|NA|NA|TRBV7-9
CASSQSGGYTF
TGTGCCAGCAGCCAGAGCGGTGGCTACACCTTC
>TRBJ2-5|NA|NA|TRBV7-9
CASSPRSETQYF
TGTGCCAGCAGCCCCCGGTCGGAGACCCAGTACTTC
>TRBJ2-5|NA|NA|TRBV5-1
CASSVKETQYF
TGCGCCAGCAGCGTAAAAGAGACCCAGTACTTC